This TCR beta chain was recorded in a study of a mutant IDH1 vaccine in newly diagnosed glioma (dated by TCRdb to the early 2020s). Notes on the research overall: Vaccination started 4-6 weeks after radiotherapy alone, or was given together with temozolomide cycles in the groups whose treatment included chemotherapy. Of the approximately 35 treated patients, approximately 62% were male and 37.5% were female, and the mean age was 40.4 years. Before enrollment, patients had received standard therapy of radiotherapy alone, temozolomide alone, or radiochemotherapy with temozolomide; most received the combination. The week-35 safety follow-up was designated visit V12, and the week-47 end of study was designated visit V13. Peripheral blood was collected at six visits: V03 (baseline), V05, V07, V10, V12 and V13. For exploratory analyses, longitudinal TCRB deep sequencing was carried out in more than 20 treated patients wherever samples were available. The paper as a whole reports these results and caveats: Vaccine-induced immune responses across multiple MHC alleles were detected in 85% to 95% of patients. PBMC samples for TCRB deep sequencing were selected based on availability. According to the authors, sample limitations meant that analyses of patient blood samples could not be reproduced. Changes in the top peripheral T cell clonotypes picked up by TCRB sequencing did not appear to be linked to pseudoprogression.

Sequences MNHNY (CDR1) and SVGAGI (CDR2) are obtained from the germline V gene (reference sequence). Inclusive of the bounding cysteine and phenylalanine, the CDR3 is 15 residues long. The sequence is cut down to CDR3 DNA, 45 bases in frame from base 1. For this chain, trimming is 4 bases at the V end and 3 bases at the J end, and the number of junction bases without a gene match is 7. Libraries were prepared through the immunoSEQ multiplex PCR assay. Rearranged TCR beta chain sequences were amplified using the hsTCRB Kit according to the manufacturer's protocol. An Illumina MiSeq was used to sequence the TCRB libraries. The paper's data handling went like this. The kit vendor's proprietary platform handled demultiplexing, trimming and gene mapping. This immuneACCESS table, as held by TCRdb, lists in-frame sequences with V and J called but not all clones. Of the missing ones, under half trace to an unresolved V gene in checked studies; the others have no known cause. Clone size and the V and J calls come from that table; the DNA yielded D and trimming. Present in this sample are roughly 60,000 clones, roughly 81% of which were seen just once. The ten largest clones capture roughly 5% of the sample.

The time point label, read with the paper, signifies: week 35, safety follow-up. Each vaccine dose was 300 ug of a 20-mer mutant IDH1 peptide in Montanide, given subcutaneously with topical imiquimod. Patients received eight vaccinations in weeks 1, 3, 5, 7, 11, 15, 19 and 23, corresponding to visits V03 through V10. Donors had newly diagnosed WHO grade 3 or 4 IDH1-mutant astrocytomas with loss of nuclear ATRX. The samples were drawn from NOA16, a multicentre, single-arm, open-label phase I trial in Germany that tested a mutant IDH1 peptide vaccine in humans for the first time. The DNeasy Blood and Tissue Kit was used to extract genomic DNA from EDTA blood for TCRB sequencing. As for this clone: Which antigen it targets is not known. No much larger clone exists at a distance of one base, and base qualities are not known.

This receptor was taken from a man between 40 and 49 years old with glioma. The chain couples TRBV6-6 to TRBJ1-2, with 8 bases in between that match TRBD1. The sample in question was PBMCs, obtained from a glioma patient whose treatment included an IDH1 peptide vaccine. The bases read TGTGCCAGCAGTTTGACGCAGGGGGCAGACTATGGCTACACCTTC. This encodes CASSLTQGADYGYTF.